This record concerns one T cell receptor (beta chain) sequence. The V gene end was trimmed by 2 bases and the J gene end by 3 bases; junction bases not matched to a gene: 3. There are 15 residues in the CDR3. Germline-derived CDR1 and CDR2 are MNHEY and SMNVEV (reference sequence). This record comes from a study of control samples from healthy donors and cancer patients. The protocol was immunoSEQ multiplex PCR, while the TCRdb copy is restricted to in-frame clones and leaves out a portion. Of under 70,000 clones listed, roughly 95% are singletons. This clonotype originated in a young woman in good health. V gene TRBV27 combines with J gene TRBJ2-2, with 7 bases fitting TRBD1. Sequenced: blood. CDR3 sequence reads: CASSLIGTDTGELFF. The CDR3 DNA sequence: TGTGCCAGCAGTTTAATCGGGACAGACACCGGGGAGCTGTTTTTT.